Below are 25 T cell receptor beta chains sequenced from a single sample in a study (TCRdb year 2016). To prepare the library, RT-PCR was applied. TCRdb records Illumina MiSeq as the sequencer. The raw public data were reprocessed by TCRdb itself: fastp quality trimming at Q25, MiXCR clonotype calling, in-frame beta chains only. Rows with a matching CDR3 protein are joined into one entry that keeps the most common DNA and genes. The sample table records hundreds of thousands of distinct CDR3 sequences; approximately 15% of these occur just once. The ten largest account for 3.6% of the sample. Specimen: memory CD4+ T cells from blood. These receptors were taken from a female donor in good health, serving as a healthy control.

This clonotype was found a few times. V gene TRBV5-5 combines with J gene TRBJ1-5, with D uncertain. This CDR3 is 15 amino acids long. The germline V gene encodes CDR1 SGHKS and CDR2 YYEKEE (reference sequence). V was pared by 2 bases and J by 3 bases, with 12 bases between. This CDR3 reads CASSFDSRTNQPQHF. DNA of the CDR3: TGTGCCAGCAGCTTTGACTCCAGAACCAATCAGCCCCAGCATTTT.

The table lists this clonotype with a few counts. The V call is TRBV7-3, the J call TRBJ1-6; 7 positions match TRBD1. CDR3 size: 14 residues. J lost 10 bases, V lost 5 bases, and 8 bases had no gene match. CDR1 and CDR2 from the germline V gene are SGHTA and FQGTGA. As DNA, the CDR3 is TGTGCCAGCAGCCGACAGGGCCAGGGATCACCCCTCCACTTT. Protein sequence: CASSRQGQGSPLHF. The whole variable domain, remainder taken from reference TRBV7-3 and TRBJ1-6, is GAGVSQTPSNKVTEKGKYVELRCDPISGHTALYWYRQSLGQGPEFLIYFQGTGAADDSGLPNDRFFAVRPEGSVSTLKIQRTERGDSAVYLCASSRQGQGSPLHFGNGTRLTVT.

This chain links TRBV12-3 or TRBV12-4 with TRBJ2-2; D perhaps matches TRBD2 (7 bases). There are 14 residues in the CDR3. V gave up 2 bases and J gave up 6 bases, with 10 bases separating them. The chain's CDR3 is CASSLWGGSGELFF. Here the CDR3 DNA reads TGTGCCAGCAGTTTATGGGGGGGCTCCGGGGAGCTGTTTTTT.

The chain joins TRBV11-2 to TRBJ2-1; possible D gene TRBD2, 5 bases. Trimming stripped 1 base from V and 3 bases from J, with 10 bases between. The germline gives CDR1 SGHAT, CDR2 FQNNGV. The CDR3 sequence is 15 residues long. The CDR3 region is CASSLVLGGYNEQFF. The CDR3 DNA is TGTGCCAGCAGCTTAGTATTAGGAGGCTACAATGAGCAGTTCTTC.

This clonotype was counted between two and nine times. V usage is TRBV4-1 and J usage is TRBJ2-1; 7 bases line up with TRBD2. V shed 1 base, J shed 5 bases, and the junction held 2 bases outside the gene matches. The CDR3 sequence is 14 residues long. The germline CDR1 and CDR2 sequences are MGHRA and YSYEKL. The CDR3 sequence: CASSQGRGDNEQFF. CDR3 nucleotides: TGCGCCAGCAGCCAAGGCCGGGGGGACAATGAGCAGTTCTTC.

This clonotype appeared many times. V gene TRBV6-1 combines with J gene TRBJ1-5; 11 bases are a match to TRBD1. Trimming removed 7 bases from V and 6 bases from J; junction bases left unmatched: 2. Germline V gives CDR1 MNHNS, CDR2 SASEGT. This CDR3 region has 13 residues. CDR3 loop: CASTGTGGQPQHF. The CDR3 coding sequence is TGTGCCAGCACCGGGACAGGGGGTCAGCCCCAGCATTTT.

V usage is TRBV10-3 and J usage is TRBJ1-2; 8 nucleotides match TRBD1. There are 14 residues in the CDR3. Per germline, CDR1 ENHRY and CDR2 SYGVKD. J was trimmed by 2 bases and V by 4 bases; bases with no gene match: 3. The CDR3 reads CAISAQGANYGYTF. The CDR3 region has the DNA TGTGCCATCAGTGCGCAGGGGGCCAACTATGGCTACACCTTC.

In this sample, this clonotype turned up a few times. The chain carries TRBV12-3 or TRBV12-4 and TRBJ2-2; D is possibly TRBD1 or TRBD2 (6 bases each). The CDR3 has 15 residues. With 3 bases removed from V and 5 bases from J, the gap between germline ends came to 13 bases. The DNA of the CDR3 is TGTGCCAGCAGTTTGGGGGGCGTCGGGACCGGGGAGCTGTTTTTT. It yields the protein CASSLGGVGTGELFF.

This clonotype has only a few counts. The rearrangement joins TRBV6-1 to TRBJ2-1; 9 bases are a match to TRBD1. Trimming took 6 bases from V and 4 from J; bases not matched to a gene: 10. The CDR3 runs 16 residues. CDR1 is MNHNS, CDR2 SASEGT, per germline. CDR3 sequence (DNA): TGTGCCAGCAGGGGGCTACAGGGGGCTAATTACAATGAGCAGTTCTTC. The encoded protein is CASRGLQGANYNEQFF.

The chain carries TRBV10-3 and TRBJ1-2; D unresolved. This CDR3 spans 12 amino acids. Trimming took off 4 bases at V and 7 bases at J, with 10 bases between the two ends. Germline CDR1 and CDR2: ENHRY and SYGVKD. CDR3 sequence reads: CAISVEGLGYTF. CDR3 DNA: TGTGCCATCAGTGTTGAAGGGCTTGGCTACACCTTC.

The chain uses TRBV6-2 or TRBV6-3 and TRBJ2-1, with TRBD2 matching 8 bases. The V segment lost 10 bases and the J segment 6 bases; nucleotides outside the gene matches: 8. This CDR3 spans 13 amino acids. Looked up from germline, CDR1 is MNHEY and CDR2 is SVGEGT. CDR3 sequence (DNA): TGTGCCACCCGAGCGGGGGCGGGCAATGAGCAGTTCTTC. Translated: CATRAGAGNEQFF.

This clonotype was observed many times. The CDR3 nucleotides read TGTGCCACCAGCAGAGTTAGCGGGAATACAGATACGCAGTATTTT. Protein: CATSRVSGNTDTQYF. This chain uses TRBV15 with TRBJ2-3, with TRBD2 matching over 8 bases. The CDR3 loop spans 15 amino acids. Germline CDR1 and CDR2: LNHNV and YYDKDF (reference sequence). Unmatched junction bases numbered 3, after V lost 1 base and J lost 3 bases.

The table lists this clonotype with a few counts. The CDR3 region has the DNA TGCGCCAGCAGCCAAGAACAGGTGTTAGGGGGTGAGCAGTTCTTC. It yields the protein CASSQEQVLGGEQFF. V gene TRBV4-3 combines with J gene TRBJ2-1; a weak D match, TRBD1 (6 bases). V gave up 0 bases and J gave up 9 bases, with 15 bases separating them. Germline V gene sequence: CDR1 LGHNA, CDR2 YSLEER. The CDR3 totals 15 residues.

This clonotype has only a few counts. The chain uses TRBV4-1 and TRBJ2-5; D remains unclear. The V and J ends lost 2 bases and 5 bases respectively, with 9 bases between them. The CDR3 consists of 13 residues. Germline-derived CDR1 and CDR2 are MGHRA and YSYEKL. The CDR3 DNA follows: TGCGCCAGCAGCCAAACCTTAGGGGAGACCCAGTACTTC. It yields the protein CASSQTLGETQYF.

There are many counts of this clonotype. The chain carries TRBV7-2 and TRBJ2-5; no definite D call. Germline V gene data show CDR1 as SGHTA and CDR2 as FQGNSA. Trimming removed 5 bases at V and 1 base at J, with 11 bases between. The CDR3 length is 14 residues. CDR3 sequence (DNA): TGTGCCAGCAGCCCCGGACGCAGCCAAGAGACCCAGTACTTC. It encodes CASSPGRSQETQYF.

In this sample, this clonotype turned up a few times. The rearrangement joins TRBV9 to TRBJ2-1; 7 nucleotides align to TRBD2. The CDR3 consists of 17 residues. The ends lost 0 bases at V and 9 bases at J; junction bases unmatched: 15. The germline CDR1 and CDR2 sequences are SGDLS and YYNGEE. The CDR3 is CASSVGASGVGQGEQFF. CDR3 bases: TGTGCCAGCAGCGTAGGGGCTAGCGGAGTGGGCCAGGGTGAGCAGTTCTTC.

V and J are TRBV6-5 and TRBJ2-1; perhaps TRBD2 as D (5 bases). The CDR3 extends over 16 amino acids. The V end lost 5 bases, the J end lost 4 bases, and 18 bases lay between the germline ends. Germline V gene data show CDR1 as MNHEY and CDR2 as SVGAGI. The CDR3 DNA is TGTGCCAGCAGTCGATCGTCGGGAAAGCCATACAATGAGCAGTTCTTC. The encoded protein is CASSRSSGKPYNEQFF.

This clonotype has ten or more counts. V and J are TRBV5-5 and TRBJ2-4, with D perhaps TRBD1 (5 bases). With 0 bases removed from V and 9 bases from J, the gap between germline ends came to 16 bases. The CDR3 consists of 15 residues. Germline assignment: CDR1 SGHKS and CDR2 YYEKEE (reference sequence). The CDR3 DNA follows: TGTGCCAGCAGCTTGGAAGGGGCAGGAGTGAGCATTCAGTACTTC. Translated: CASSLEGAGVSIQYF.

This sequence joins TRBV28 and TRBJ2-1, with D maybe TRBD1 (5 bases). Looked up from germline, CDR1 is MDHEN and CDR2 is SYDVKM. The CDR3 spans 18 residues. The germline V and J ends were trimmed by 3 bases and 7 bases, with 25 bases remaining between them. The CDR3 protein is CASSFSQGAPSRRNEQFF. CDR3 nucleotide sequence: TGTGCCAGCAGTTTTTCCCAGGGTGCCCCCTCTAGAAGGAATGAGCAGTTCTTC. Together with reference TRBV28 and TRBJ2-1, the CDR3 gives the full variable domain: DVKVTQSSRYLVKRTGEKVFLECVQDMDHENMFWYRQDPGLGLRLIYFSYDVKMKEKGDIPEGYSVSREKKERFSLILESASTNQTSMYLCASSFSQGAPSRRNEQFFGPGTRLTVL.

This clonotype was counted a few times. CDR3 sequence (DNA): TGCAGTGCTGTCCGGGACAGGCTAATCGGGGAGCTGTTTTTT. Translation gives CSAVRDRLIGELFF. The chain carries TRBV20-1 and TRBJ2-2; 8 nucleotides agree with TRBD1. There are 14 residues in the CDR3. The J segment lost 7 bases and the V segment lost 5 bases, leaving 9 bases of the junction unmatched. The germline V gene encodes CDR1 DFQATT and CDR2 SNEGSKA (reference sequence).

This sequence joins TRBV11-2 and TRBJ1-1, with 8 bases lining up with TRBD1. J was trimmed by 0 bases and V by 6 bases; bases with no gene match: 9. This CDR3 is 16 amino acids long. Germline V gene lookup returns CDR1 SGHAT and CDR2 FQNNGV. CDR3: CASSFTGGTVNTEAFF. The CDR3 coding sequence is TGTGCCAGCAGTTTTACAGGGGGGACGGTGAACACTGAAGCTTTCTTT.

The V gene is TRBV12-3 or TRBV12-4, the J gene TRBJ1-5; TRBD1 matches at 7 bases. The length of the CDR3 is 15 residues. V was clipped by 3 bases and J by 4 bases; unmatched bases: 6. The CDR3 reads CASSFKTGSNQPQHF. In DNA form, the CDR3 reads TGTGCCAGCAGTTTCAAGACAGGGTCAAATCAGCCCCAGCATTTT.

The DNA for the CDR3 is TGCAGTGCTACTACCGACAGGGGAGCTTTCTTT. The encoded protein is CSATTDRGAFF. This rearrangement joins TRBV20-1 to TRBJ1-1; TRBD1 matches 8 bases. The CDR3 is 11 residues long. CDR1 and CDR2 from the germline V gene are DFQATT and SNEGSKA (reference sequence). V shed 4 bases and J 10 bases; nucleotides not matched to a gene: 5.

The rearrangement links TRBV2 to TRBJ1-2; tentatively, D is TRBD1 (5 bases). This CDR3 contains 12 residues. The germline CDR1 and CDR2 sequences are SNHLY and FYNNEI. Trimming took off 7 bases at V and 8 bases at J, with 14 bases between the two ends. For the CDR3, the DNA is TGTGCCAGCACTCCCTGGGACGGAGGCTACACCTTC. Amino acids: CASTPWDGGYTF.

The chain combines TRBV20-1 with TRBJ2-1; 7 positions agree with TRBD2. The CDR3 loop spans 15 amino acids. The germline gives CDR1 DFQATT, CDR2 SNEGSKA (reference sequence). Trimming cost V 4 bases and J 3 bases; bases outside gene matches: 9. The CDR3 is CSATLSGRLYNEQFF. The DNA for the CDR3 is TGCAGTGCTACTCTATCCGGGAGGCTCTACAATGAGCAGTTCTTC.